This T cell receptor beta chain is drawn from a study of identical twins. Study-wide findings and caveats: Low generation-probability sequences were in excess among twin-shared out-of-frame alpha sequences. Within cord blood, abundant beta clonotypes carried fewer insertions, but memory repertoires showed no such trend.

Worth noting for this clonotype: Antigen: not known.

The CDR3 consists of 11 residues. V was trimmed by 6 bases and J by 2 bases, leaving 7 bases between them. The V gene's germline CDR1 is DFQATT and CDR2 SNEGSKA (reference sequence). Through template switching, a universal primer site was introduced, and the cDNA contained unique molecular identifiers. TCRdb itself ran the 5' RACE reads through MiXCR, one entry per CDR3 protein. Of roughly 1,500,000 distinct CDR3 sequences listed, about 30% are singletons. This receptor was taken from a newborn girl in good health. The chain couples TRBV20-1 to TRBJ1-1; the D is unclear. Sequenced sample: cord blood. In DNA form, the CDR3 reads TGCAGTGCCCACAGAAACACTGAAGCTTTCTTT. This sequence encodes CSAHRNTEAFF.